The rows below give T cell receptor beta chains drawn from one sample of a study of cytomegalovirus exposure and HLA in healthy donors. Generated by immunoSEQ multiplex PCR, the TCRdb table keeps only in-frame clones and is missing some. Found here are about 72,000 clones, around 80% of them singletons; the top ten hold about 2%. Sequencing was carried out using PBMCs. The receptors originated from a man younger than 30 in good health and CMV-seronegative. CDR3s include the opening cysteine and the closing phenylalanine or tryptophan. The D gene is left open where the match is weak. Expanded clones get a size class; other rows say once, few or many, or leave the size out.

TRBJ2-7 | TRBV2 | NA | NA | TGTGCCAGCTTGATGACTGAGGCCTACGAGCAGTACTTC | CASLMTEAYEQYF
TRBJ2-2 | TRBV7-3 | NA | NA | TGTGCCAGCAGCTACACGAACACCGGGGAGCTGTTTTTT | CASSYTNTGELFF
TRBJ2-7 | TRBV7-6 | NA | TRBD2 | TGTGCCAGCAGCTTAGAGACTAGCGGCTACGAGCAGTACTTC | CASSLETSGYEQYF
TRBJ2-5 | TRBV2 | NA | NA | TGTGCCAGCAGTACAAATGCGGGGATCCAAGAGACCCAGTACTTC | CASSTNAGIQETQYF
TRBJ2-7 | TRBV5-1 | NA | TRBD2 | TGCGCCAGCAGCGTGACTAGCGGGGAGGGGTACGAGCAGTACTTC | CASSVTSGEGYEQYF
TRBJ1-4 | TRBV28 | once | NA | TGTGCCAGCAGCTCCCCCCAGGGGCCTTTTATTGAAAAACTGTTTTTT | CASSSPQGPFIEKLFF
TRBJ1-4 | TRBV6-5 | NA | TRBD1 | TGTGCCAGCAGTGCTCTCAGGGGGGCTAATGAAAAACTGTTTTTT | CASSALRGANEKLFF
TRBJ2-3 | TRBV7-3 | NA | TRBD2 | TGTGCCAGCAGCTTAAGGCGGGAGAGCACAGATACGCAGTATTTT | CASSLRRESTDTQYF
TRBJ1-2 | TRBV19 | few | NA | TGTGCCAGTAGTATATCCCCAGGGGACTATGGCTACACCTTC | CASSISPGDYGYTF
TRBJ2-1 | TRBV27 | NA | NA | TGTGCCAGCAGTCCCTTCCTAAGCAATGAGCAGTTCTTC | CASSPFLSNEQFF
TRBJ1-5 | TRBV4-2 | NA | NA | TGTGCCAGCAGCCAAGATCGCAGGGTTAGCAATCAGCCCCAGCATTTT | CASSQDRRVSNQPQHF
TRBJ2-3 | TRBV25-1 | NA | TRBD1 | TGTGCCAGCGGTCGGACAGGGGGAGGCACAGATACGCAGTATTTT | CASGRTGGGTDTQYF
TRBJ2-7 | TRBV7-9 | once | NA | TGTGCCAGCAGCTTAATATCTGGGCCAGCCTACGAGCAGTACTTC | CASSLISGPAYEQYF
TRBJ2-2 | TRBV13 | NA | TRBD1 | TGTGCCAGCAGGGACAGGGGAGACACCGGGGAGCTGTTTTTT | CASRDRGDTGELFF
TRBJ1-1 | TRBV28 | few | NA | TGTGCCAGCAGTTTATCGGTAAGGAACACTGAAGCTTTCTTT | CASSLSVRNTEAFF
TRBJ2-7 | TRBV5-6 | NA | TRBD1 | TGTGCCAGCAGCTCGACAGGGGGCTCCTACGAGCAGTACTTC | CASSSTGGSYEQYF
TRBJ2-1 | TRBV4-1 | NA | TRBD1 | TGCGCCAGCAGCCCGCAGGGACAGGGGGCGCGGAATGAGCAGTTCTTC | CASSPQGQGARNEQFF
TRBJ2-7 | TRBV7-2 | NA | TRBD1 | TGTGTCAGCTCAGGAAGACAGGGGCCTCCTCTGAGCTACGAGCAGTACTTC | CVSSGRQGPPLSYEQYF
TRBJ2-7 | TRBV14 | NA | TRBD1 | TGTGCCAGCAGCCCTCCGGGACAGGCTGCCGAGCAGTACTTC | CASSPPGQAAEQYF
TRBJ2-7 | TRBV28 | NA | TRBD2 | TGTGCCAGCAGTTTCCAACTAGCGGGGACCTACGAGCAGTACTTC | CASSFQLAGTYEQYF